The 5 T cell receptor beta chains listed next were all sequenced from one sample in a study of blood T cell repertoires in COVID-19. Some clones are missing from TCRdb's copy, which holds only in-frame ones; the method was immunoSEQ multiplex PCR. Here the sample spans 150,000 to 200,000 clones, 85% to 90% being singletons. Specimen: peripheral blood. All receptors come from a woman aged 60-75 years with COVID-19, enrolled during active disease.

This chain links TRBV5-1 with TRBJ1-5, with no clear D. This CDR3 region has 14 residues. Germline assignment: CDR1 SGHRS and CDR2 YFSETQ. Between the trimmed V and J ends, which lost 4 bases and 7 bases, there was a span of 15 bases. In DNA, the CDR3 is TGCGCCAGCAGCCCAGACGCGGTAGACCAGCCCCAGCATTTT. Translated: CASSPDAVDQPQHF.

This chain links TRBV9 with TRBJ1-1; 9 nucleotides agree with TRBD1. The germline gives CDR1 SGDLS, CDR2 YYNGEE. The CDR3 spans 19 residues. Trimming removed 0 bases from V and 1 base from J; junction bases left unmatched: 13. The CDR3 spells CASSVAGTGTLQSNTEAFF. The CDR3 region has the DNA TGTGCCAGCAGCGTAGCCGGGACAGGGACGCTGCAATCGAACACTGAAGCTTTCTTT.

The V gene is TRBV7-9, the J gene TRBJ2-7; 8 bases fit TRBD2. Losses at the gene ends were 2 bases for V and 1 base for J; bases not matched to a gene: 7. Germline CDR1 and CDR2: SEHNR and FQNEAQ (reference sequence). CDR3 length: 16 amino acids. This chain's CDR3 is CASSLKGTSLSYEQYF. The CDR3 DNA sequence: TGTGCCAGCAGCTTAAAAGGGACTAGTTTGTCCTACGAGCAGTACTTC.

This rearrangement joins TRBV9 to TRBJ2-7; no definite D call. The germline V and J ends were trimmed by 0 bases and 1 base, with 11 bases remaining between them. CDR1 and CDR2 from the germline V gene are SGDLS and YYNGEE. This CDR3 is 15 amino acids long. CDR3: CASSVGKSASYEQYF. Here the CDR3 DNA reads TGTGCCAGCAGCGTAGGTAAAAGCGCGTCCTACGAGCAGTACTTC.

The rearrangement links TRBV11-2 to TRBJ2-3; 7 positions agree with TRBD1. CDR3 size: 14 residues. The J segment lost 1 base and the V segment lost 7 bases, leaving 5 bases of the junction unmatched. The V gene's germline CDR1 is SGHAT and CDR2 FQNNGV. CDR3 sequence reads: CASILTGGTDTQYF. CDR3 nucleotide sequence: TGTGCCAGCATCCTAACAGGGGGCACAGATACGCAGTATTTT.